This T cell receptor beta chain derives from a study of T cells after yellow fever vaccination. Germline lookup yields CDR1 SGHTA and CDR2 FQGNSA. CDR3 length: 13 amino acids. Trimming removed 5 bases from V and 5 bases from J, with 10 bases in between. MiXCR, applied by TCRdb to the 5' RACE reads, yields one record per CDR3 protein. The sample lists nearly 550,000 distinct CDR3 sequences, under 25% seen once, with roughly an eighth in the top ten. The rearrangement uses TRBV7-2 and TRBJ2-1, with D unresolved. The sequencing used PBMCs, collected 15 days after the yellow fever booster vaccination. The receptor's source is a man aged 25-45 years who received the YFV17D yellow fever vaccine. This CDR3 is CASSPPSHNEQFF. As DNA, the CDR3 is TGTGCCAGCAGCCCCCCGTCCCACAATGAGCAGTTCTTC. Using reference TRBV7-2 and TRBJ2-1 for the parts outside the CDR3, the full variable domain is GAGVSQSPSNKVTEKGKDVELRCDPISGHTALYWYRQSLGQGLEFLIYFQGNSAPDKSGLPSDRFSAERTGGSVSTLTIQRTQQEDSAVYLCASSPPSHNEQFFGPGTRLTVL.